The 5 T cell receptor beta chains below come from one sample, sequenced in a study of blood T cells in healthy people across ages. PCR was performed a second time for roughly 7 to 12 cycles using a sample-barcoded 5' primer and a J-beta primer mix. Via MiXCR, TCRdb re-called the 5' RACE reads, giving one row per CDR3 protein. The profile shows approximately 400,000 distinct CDR3 sequences, over 45% of them singletons. The sequenced material came from blood. The receptors stem from a man in his sixties in good health.

V is TRBV28 and J is TRBJ2-5; D is unresolved. Gene TRBJ2-7 matches the end of the DNA better, so the J call may be wrong. This CDR3 has 17 residues. Germline values: CDR1 MDHEN, CDR2 SYDVKM. The CDR3 is CASSLVGSTGWWNEQYF. CDR3 DNA sequence: TGTGCCAGCAGTTTAGTCGGCAGTACCGGGTGGTGGAACGAGCAGTACTTC.

The genes are TRBV5-1 and TRBJ2-1; TRBD2 matches at 8 bases. Germline CDR1 SGHRS, CDR2 YFSETQ. The CDR3 loop spans 17 amino acids. Trimming cost V 0 bases and J 2 bases; bases outside gene matches: 7. The CDR3 is CASSLVGAGVPYNEQFF. DNA for the CDR3: TGCGCCAGCAGCTTGGTGGGAGCGGGAGTCCCCTACAATGAGCAGTTCTTC.

V usage is TRBV7-3 and J usage is TRBJ2-4; D possibly uses TRBD1 or TRBD2 (5 bases each). Trimming cost V 0 bases and J 5 bases, with 17 bases left between them. The CDR3 length is 17 residues. The V gene's germline CDR1 is SGHTA and CDR2 FQGTGA. CDR3: CASSLTPGEGLENIQYF. Here the CDR3 DNA reads TGTGCCAGCAGCTTAACCCCCGGAGAGGGGCTTGAAAACATTCAGTACTTC.

V and J are TRBV18 and TRBJ2-5; 12 positions match TRBD2. The J call may be mistaken, given a closer DNA end match to TRBJ2-7. CDR3 size: 15 residues. Per the germline V gene, CDR1 is KGHSH and CDR2 is LQKENI. The DNA for the CDR3 is TGTGCCAGCTCAGCTAGCGGGAGGGGACCCTACGAGCAGTACTTC. Translation: CASSASGRGPYEQYF.

This clonotype was observed a handful of times. The V gene is TRBV6-2 or TRBV6-3, the J gene TRBJ1-2; tentatively, D is TRBD1 (6 bases). With 5 bases removed from V and 5 bases from J, the gap between germline ends came to 15 bases. Per germline, CDR1 MNHEY and CDR2 SVGEGT. The CDR3 loop spans 14 amino acids. CDR3 sequence: CASSPTPTGYGYTF. CDR3 coding DNA: TGTGCCAGCAGTCCCACCCCAACAGGGTATGGCTACACCTTC.